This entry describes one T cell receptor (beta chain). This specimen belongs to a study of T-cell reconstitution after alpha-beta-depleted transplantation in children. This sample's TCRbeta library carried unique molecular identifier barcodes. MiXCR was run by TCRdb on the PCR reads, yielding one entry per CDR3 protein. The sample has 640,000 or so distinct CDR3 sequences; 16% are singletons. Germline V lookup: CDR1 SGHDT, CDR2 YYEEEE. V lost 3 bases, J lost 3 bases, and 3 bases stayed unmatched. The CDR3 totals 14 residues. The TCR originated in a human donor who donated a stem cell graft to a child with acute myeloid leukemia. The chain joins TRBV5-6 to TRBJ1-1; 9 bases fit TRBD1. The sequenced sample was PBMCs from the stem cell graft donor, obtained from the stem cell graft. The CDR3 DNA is TGTGCCAGCAGCTGGGACAGGGCGGACACTGAAGCTTTCTTT. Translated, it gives CASSWDRADTEAFF.